This TCR beta chain was captured by sequencing in a study of OX40 agonist ivuxolimab in advanced cancers. Whole-study context: Ivuxolimab is a fully human IgG2 antibody that activates OX40 (CD134). Earlier anti-PD-1, anti-PD-L1 or anti-CTLA-4 therapy was permitted; 40% had received some. Study-wide results and limits: At doses 0.1 to 3.0 mg/kg, CD4+ and CD8+ clones expanded.

Worth noting for this clone: The target antigen is unknown.

Losses at the gene ends were 5 bases for V and 7 bases for J; bases not matched to a gene: 12. Germline lookup yields CDR1 LNHDA and CDR2 SQIVND (reference sequence). The length of the CDR3 is 17 residues. The data were produced by immunoSEQ multiplex PCR, yet TCRdb's version contains in-frame clones alone and is incomplete. The sample lists 55,000 or so clones, more than 75% occurring once. The chain couples TRBV19 to TRBJ1-4; 11 bases match TRBD1. The specimen was CD4+ or CD8+ T cells sorted from blood, collected in a trial of the OX40 agonist ivuxolimab. The sequence came from an adult with an advanced solid tumor such as melanoma, head and neck, liver or kidney cancer. The CDR3 here is CASSDPGQGVFREKLFF. CDR3 in DNA: TGTGCCAGTAGTGATCCGGGACAGGGGGTGTTTCGTGAAAAACTGTTTTTT.